A single TCR beta chain is shown here with its context. PCR amplification relied on 60 Vbeta primers (plus 13 Jbeta primers). Assay used: immunoSEQ multiplex PCR; TCRdb lists only in-frame clones, some missing. This sample carries around 140,000 clones, approximately 87% of them seen once, and the ten largest clones take roughly 5%. The CDR3 sequence is 15 residues long. J lost 4 bases, V lost 2 bases, and 4 bases had no gene match. The germline CDR1 and CDR2 sequences are MDHEN and SYDVKM. The entry originates in a study of cytomegalovirus exposure and HLA in healthy donors. The chain couples TRBV28 to TRBJ2-3; 9 bases line up with TRBD2. The receptor was derived from a woman under 40 in good health and CMV-seronegative. The sequenced sample was PBMCs. CDR3 sequence: CASSLIAGDADTQYF. Here the CDR3 DNA reads TGTGCCAGCAGTTTAATAGCGGGAGACGCAGATACGCAGTATTTT.